Included here is one T cell receptor beta chain sequence, with context. The antigen is undetermined. The data stem from a study of identical twins. General study points: Cord blood's abundant beta clonotypes had fewer insertions, unlike memory repertoires.

TCRdb recomputed calls from the 5' RACE reads with MiXCR, one row per CDR3 protein. The data hold approximately 700,000 distinct CDR3 sequences, with over 15% observed a single time. The CDR3 consists of 13 residues. V shed 6 bases and J shed 6 bases, with 16 bases lying between them. CDR1 is DFQATT, CDR2 SNEGSKA, per germline (reference sequence). A further study also used this sample, focusing on T cells expressing NK-cell markers. That report adds: In roughly six donors, dominant NKG2C+ clonotypes were roughly 1.0-8% of CD8+ T cells.

The receptor's source is a woman between 18 and 29 years old in good health. The chain has TRBV20-1 and TRBJ2-3; D might be TRBD2 (6 bases). Sequenced material: PBMCs. CDR3 DNA sequence: TGCAGTGCCCGGGTCGGGGGATCGGATACGCAGTATTTT. As protein: CSARVGGSDTQYF.